A single sample gave rise to the 24 T cell receptor beta chains below, sequenced in a study of post-analysis software for immune sequencing data. Whole-study results and caveats: Patients carried a handful of TRBV segments more frequently than controls did, and TRBV5-6, TRBV5-1 and TRBV20-1 were among them.

These receptors' targets are unknown. Unique molecular identifiers were carried by the TCR beta cDNA libraries. TCRdb re-derived calls from the PCR reads in MiXCR, one entry per CDR3 protein. The table lists 700,000 to 800,000 distinct CDR3 sequences, 25% to 30% of them singletons. The sequenced sample was blood. The origin of the receptors is a girl aged 5-17 years with multiple sclerosis.

CDR3 region: CASRGTGVTQYF. The CDR3 DNA follows: TGCGCCAGCAGGGGGACAGGGGTGACCCAGTACTTC. The chain carries TRBV5-1 and TRBJ2-5, with 10 positions matching TRBD1. Germline V gene lookup returns CDR1 SGHRS and CDR2 YFSETQ. The CDR3 runs to 12 residues. V lost 5 bases to trimming and J lost 7 bases; unmatched junction nucleotides: 2.

This clonotype was seen more than once but under ten times. The chain employs TRBV7-2 and TRBJ2-7, with TRBD2 as a possible D gene (5 bases). The CDR3 length is 13 residues. Between the trimmed V and J ends, which lost 4 bases and 3 bases, there was a span of 10 bases. Germline assignment: CDR1 SGHTA and CDR2 FQGNSA. As DNA, the CDR3 is TGTGCCAGCAGCTCCGGACTTGTCTACGAGCAGTACTTC. It yields the protein CASSSGLVYEQYF. The full variable domain, with the rest looked up from reference TRBV7-2 and TRBJ2-7, is GAGVSQSPSNKVTEKGKDVELRCDPISGHTALYWYRQSLGQGLEFLIYFQGNSAPDKSGLPSDRFSAERTGGSVSTLTIQRTQQEDSAVYLCASSSGLVYEQYFGPGTRLTVT.

J is TRBJ2-3 and V is TRBV12-3 or TRBV12-4, with 12 nucleotides matching TRBD2. The CDR3 runs to 19 residues. After removal of 7 bases from V and 0 bases from J, the junction contained 14 bases not matched to a gene. CDR3 coding DNA: TGTGCCAGCACCCCGGCTAGCGGGGGGGACGAATCTAGCACAGATACGCAGTATTTT. Protein: CASTPASGGDESSTDTQYF.

The chain couples TRBV20-1 to TRBJ2-5, with TRBD2 identical over 8 bases. CDR1 and CDR2 from the germline V gene are DFQATT and SNEGSKA (reference sequence). With 5 bases clipped from V and 2 bases from J, the junction kept 7 bases outside the gene matches. There are 14 residues in the CDR3. This CDR3 is CSAPVAGQQETQYF. The CDR3 nucleotides read TGCAGTGCTCCCGTAGCGGGGCAGCAAGAGACCCAGTACTTC.

This clonotype was recorded at least ten times. This chain joins TRBV15 and TRBJ1-2; no clear D gene. V was clipped by 1 base and J by 2 bases, with 14 bases between them. Germline V gene data show CDR1 as LNHNV and CDR2 as YYDKDF (reference sequence). The CDR3 runs 16 residues. The CDR3 is CATSRGLRTENYGYTF. In nucleotides, the CDR3 is TGTGCCACCAGCAGAGGGCTAAGGACTGAAAACTATGGCTACACCTTC.

The genes are TRBV5-1 and TRBJ2-4; D unresolved. Germline V lookup: CDR1 SGHRS, CDR2 YFSETQ. The CDR3 covers 15 residues. The germline V and J ends were trimmed by 0 bases and 13 bases, with 20 bases remaining between them. The CDR3 region is CASSLGPVVYNEQYF. In nucleotides, the CDR3 is TGCGCCAGCAGCTTGGGCCCAGTGGTCTACAATGAGCAGTACTTC.

This clonotype was counted at least ten times. This chain links TRBV29-1 with TRBJ2-5; no firm D call. Germline CDR1 and CDR2: SQVTM and ANQGSEA. The CDR3 has 10 residues. The CDR3 protein is CSYWGETQYF. The CDR3 DNA sequence: TGCAGTTATTGGGGAGAGACCCAGTACTTC.

To note about this clonotype: A read error may produce the germline difference seen at one junction end. V gene TRBV20-1 combines with J gene TRBJ2-1; 10 bases match TRBD2. Germline V lookup: CDR1 DFQATT, CDR2 SNEGSKA (reference sequence). The length of the CDR3 is 17 residues. CDR3 amino acids: CSARVAGGPSSYNEQFF. The CDR3 region has the DNA TGCAGTGCCAGAGTAGCGGGAGGCCCGAGCTCCTACAATGAGCAGTTCTTC.

This clonotype was observed a few times. This chain uses TRBV3-1 with TRBJ2-1, with D maybe TRBD2 (5 bases). Germline assignment: CDR1 LGHDT and CDR2 YNNKEL (reference sequence). Trimming cost V 1 base and J 5 bases, with 15 bases left between them. This CDR3 contains 16 residues. In nucleotides, the CDR3 is TGTGCCAGCAGCCAAGGCTGGGCGGGTGACGACAATGAGCAGTTCTTC. This encodes CASSQGWAGDDNEQFF.

This clonotype was recorded a few times. The rearrangement links TRBV10-3 to TRBJ2-5; D is undetermined. The germline gives CDR1 ENHRY, CDR2 SYGVKD. Deletions cut 8 bases from V and 2 bases from J, with 12 bases between. This CDR3 is built from 13 residues. In nucleotides, the CDR3 is TGTGCCATCGCCCGTCTGGGGCAAGAGACCCAGTACTTC. Its protein is CAIARLGQETQYF.

J is TRBJ1-1 and V is TRBV5-1, with D possibly being TRBD1 (5 bases). Germline V gene data show CDR1 as SGHRS and CDR2 as YFSETQ. The germline V and J ends were trimmed by 6 bases and 7 bases, with 16 bases remaining between them. The CDR3 is made up of 13 amino acids. The CDR3 spells CASTGAGSNEAFF. In nucleotides, the CDR3 is TGCGCCAGCACTGGGGCGGGGAGTAATGAAGCTTTCTTT.

At least ten counts were recorded for this clonotype. The chain is built from TRBV5-1 and TRBJ2-1; TRBD2 matches at 8 bases. Germline CDR1 reads SGHRS; CDR2 reads YFSETQ. Trimming at V came to 4 bases and at J to 4 bases, leaving 7 bases not matched to a gene. The CDR3 totals 15 residues. The CDR3 reads CASSPGVAGYNEQFF. CDR3 DNA sequence: TGCGCCAGCAGCCCCGGGGTAGCGGGATACAATGAGCAGTTCTTC. The full variable domain, with the rest looked up from reference TRBV5-1 and TRBJ2-1, is KAGVTQTPRYLIKTRGQQVTLSCSPISGHRSVSWYQQTPGQGLQFLFEYFSETQRNKGNFPGRFSGRQFSNSRSEMNVSTLELGDSALYLCASSPGVAGYNEQFFGPGTRLTVL.

This clonotype was observed a handful of times. The chain recombines TRBV20-1 with TRBJ2-3; TRBD2 matches 14 bases. The CDR3 is 19 amino acids. The J segment lost 5 bases and the V segment lost 1 base, leaving 14 bases of the junction unmatched. Germline V lookup: CDR1 DFQATT, CDR2 SNEGSKA (reference sequence). The CDR3 DNA follows: TGCAGTGCTAGAGCGGGACTAGCGGGGGTCGTTGGGATTGGAGATACGCAGTATTTT. This sequence encodes CSARAGLAGVVGIGDTQYF.

This clonotype was detected only a few times. This sequence joins TRBV28 and TRBJ1-4; D may be TRBD1 (6 bases). Germline CDR1 is MDHEN and CDR2 is SYDVKM. The CDR3 is 17 amino acids. V lost 6 bases, J lost 1 base, and 18 bases lay in between. In DNA, the CDR3 is TGTGCCAGCAGCCCAGCGGGGGGCTTAGGAACTAATGAAAAACTGTTTTTT. Its protein product is CASSPAGGLGTNEKLFF.

V usage is TRBV7-8 and J usage is TRBJ2-5; no firm D call. The J call could be wrong; TRBJ2-7 is a better fit for the DNA end. There are 14 residues in the CDR3. Germline V gene data show CDR1 as SGHVS and CDR2 as FQNEAQ. CDR3 DNA sequence: TGTGCCAGCAGCTTAGGGTGGTTCGTGGACGAGCAGTACTTC. This sequence encodes CASSLGWFVDEQYF.

The chain employs TRBV15 and TRBJ2-7, with D maybe TRBD2 (5 bases). This CDR3 is built from 14 residues. CDR1 is LNHNV, CDR2 YYDKDF, per germline (reference sequence). V was shortened by 8 bases and J by 2 bases, with 16 bases between the two germline ends. The CDR3 DNA is TGTGCCACCCCGGAGGTTGCAGAGACCTACGAGCAGTACTTC. Amino acid sequence: CATPEVAETYEQYF. Using reference TRBV15 and TRBJ2-7 for the parts outside the CDR3, the full variable domain is DAMVIQNPRYQVTQFGKPVTLSCSQTLNHNVMYWYQQKSSQAPKLLFHYYDKDFNNEADTPDNFQSRRPNTSFCFLDIRSPGLGDTAMYLCATPEVAETYEQYFGPGTRLTVT.

This clonotype appeared a few times. J is TRBJ1-6 and V is TRBV28; 8 bases match TRBD1. Unmatched junction bases numbered 9, after V lost 5 bases and J lost 9 bases. The CDR3 length is 15 residues. The V gene's germline CDR1 is MDHEN and CDR2 SYDVKM. Here the CDR3 reads CASSVTDRAASPLHF. The CDR3 DNA sequence: TGTGCCAGCAGTGTAACGGACAGGGCGGCTTCACCCCTCCACTTT.

This chain joins TRBV5-1 and TRBJ1-1; possible D gene TRBD1, 5 bases. CDR3 length equals 15 residues. V lost 0 bases to trimming and J lost 0 bases, with 9 bases between them. The V gene's germline CDR1 is SGHRS and CDR2 YFSETQ. This chain's CDR3 is CASSLEGPLNTEAFF. DNA of the CDR3: TGCGCCAGCAGCTTGGAGGGACCGTTGAACACTGAAGCTTTCTTT. Variable domain in full (rest from reference TRBV5-1 and TRBJ1-1): KAGVTQTPRYLIKTRGQQVTLSCSPISGHRSVSWYQQTPGQGLQFLFEYFSETQRNKGNFPGRFSGRQFSNSRSEMNVSTLELGDSALYLCASSLEGPLNTEAFFGQGTRLTVV.

This clonotype was counted many times. The rearrangement links TRBV4-3 to TRBJ2-1, with 10 bases fitting TRBD2. This CDR3 contains 16 residues. The V segment lost 2 bases and the J segment 6 bases; nucleotides outside the gene matches: 7. Germline V gene lookup returns CDR1 LGHNA and CDR2 YSLEER. CDR3 coding DNA: TGCGCCAGCAGCCAACGTTTAGTAGCGGGAGGCAATGAGCAGTTCTTC. It specifies CASSQRLVAGGNEQFF.

This clonotype has just a few counts. J is TRBJ1-5 and V is TRBV6-2 or TRBV6-3; D not certain. From germline, CDR1 is MNHEY and CDR2 SVGEGT. Trimming shortened V by 2 bases and J by 1 base, and 6 bases separated the two germline ends. CDR3 length: 14 amino acids. CDR3 region: CASSYRFSNQPQHF. The CDR3 DNA is TGTGCCAGCAGTTACAGGTTCAGCAATCAGCCCCAGCATTTT.

Points on this clonotype: A read error may produce the germline difference seen at one junction end. The chain employs TRBV7-2 and TRBJ2-1; a possible D gene is TRBD2 (5 bases). Germline assignment: CDR1 SGHTA and CDR2 FQGNSA. The CDR3 runs 15 residues. CDR3 sequence reads: CAGSFSGRGRNEQFF. In DNA, the CDR3 is TGTGCCGGCAGCTTCTCCGGTCGCGGGCGAAATGAGCAGTTCTTC.

This clonotype was observed a handful of times. V and J are TRBV7-2 and TRBJ1-1, with D possibly being TRBD1 (6 bases). Germline V gene lookup returns CDR1 SGHTA and CDR2 FQGNSA. Trimming took 4 bases from V and 10 from J, leaving 13 bases between them. This CDR3 comprises 12 residues. CDR3 DNA: TGTGCCAGCAGCTCGAATAGGGGGGGAGCTTTCTTT. Translated: CASSSNRGGAFF.

This clonotype was seen more than once but under ten times. This chain uses TRBV4-1 with TRBJ1-2; D uncertain. This CDR3 is built from 13 residues. CDR1 and CDR2 from the germline V gene are MGHRA and YSYEKL. V was cut by 1 base and J by 4 bases, with 7 bases left in between. CDR3 residues: CASSQVAIYGYTF. CDR3 nucleotides: TGCGCCAGCAGCCAAGTTGCCATCTATGGCTACACCTTC.

V gene TRBV20-1 combines with J gene TRBJ2-7, with D possibly TRBD2 on 6 matching bases. Germline V CDR1 and CDR2: DFQATT, SNEGSKA (reference sequence). The V gene lost 5 bases and the J gene lost 3 bases, with 14 bases spanning the gap. The CDR3 loop spans 13 amino acids. For the CDR3, the DNA is TGCAGTGCTGCCGCGGGGCCGATCTACGAGCAGTACTTC. Amino acids: CSAAAGPIYEQYF.